This T cell receptor beta chain is drawn from a study of T-cell reconstitution after alpha-beta-depleted transplantation in children. Unique molecular identifiers were incorporated during preparation of the TCRbeta library. MiXCR, run by TCRdb on the PCR reads, gives a single entry per CDR3 protein. The sample includes 100,000 or so distinct CDR3 sequences, less than 15% of them seen just once. This clonotype showed up many times. The origin of this receptor is a human donor who donated a stem cell graft to a child with inherited bone marrow failure. Sequencing was performed on PBMCs from the stem cell graft donor, taken from the stem cell graft.

In DNA, the CDR3 is TGCGCCAGCAGTCACACCACCTACAATGAGCAGTTCTTC. This translates into CASSHTTYNEQFF. The chain is built from TRBV4-3 and TRBJ2-1; D call uncertain. In germline, CDR1 is LGHNA, CDR2 YSLEER. The CDR3 consists of 13 residues. V was cut by 6 bases and J by 2 bases, with 8 bases left in between.